The entry below describes one T cell receptor (beta chain). Profiling relied on immunoSEQ multiplex PCR, and the TCRdb table lists in-frame clones only, not all of them. The sample holds some 250,000 clones, approximately 80% seen once. The data were obtained in a study of blood T cell repertoires in COVID-19. Germline-derived CDR1 and CDR2 are MNHEY and SVGAGI. V was shortened by 7 bases and J by 2 bases, with 9 bases between the two germline ends. The CDR3 runs to 14 residues. Allocation to cohorts depended on clinical history reported by the participants. Cohort 3 donors were reported recovered after two negative PCRs, clearance, or symptom resolution.

The receptor comes from a man aged 40-49 years who had recovered from COVID-19. The gene calls are TRBV6-5 and TRBJ2-6; D gene unclear. Sequenced sample: PBMCs or T cells enriched from blood (not recorded which). The CDR3 is CASTRYPGANVLTF. In DNA form, the CDR3 reads TGTGCCAGCACCAGGTACCCTGGGGCCAACGTCCTGACTTTC.